Shown below are 11 T cell receptor beta chains from a single sample sequenced in a study of human T cells and chemical hapten exposure. Described time point: patch test 3, about 24 weeks after DPC sensitization. The treatment here: therapeutic diphenylcyclopropenone sensitization with weekly scalp DPC. TCRdb called the RACE reads again in MiXCR, with one record for every CDR3 protein. The sample lists 90,000 to 110,000 distinct CDR3 sequences; under 35% were seen once. The source material was whole blood, sampled in connection with sensitization to the hapten diphenylcyclopropenone (DPC). The receptor source for this set is a man between 40 and 49 years old with alopecia areata. Some clones in this sample may be carry-over from other donors' samples.

The CDR3 sequence: CASSLFLAGVGEQYF. CDR3 nucleotide sequence: TGTGCCAGCAGTTTATTTTTAGCGGGAGTGGGCGAGCAGTACTTC. The chain carries TRBV28 and TRBJ2-7; 9 bases agree with TRBD2. The CDR3 is 15 amino acids. Per germline, CDR1 MDHEN and CDR2 SYDVKM. Trimming at V came to 1 base and at J to 6 bases, leaving 7 bases not matched to a gene.

This clonotype occurred many times. V usage is TRBV18 and J usage is TRBJ1-1; 8 bases agree with TRBD1. Germline V lookup: CDR1 KGHSH, CDR2 LQKENI. There are 14 residues in the CDR3. J lost 1 base, V lost 3 bases, and 1 base had no gene match. The CDR3, as DNA: TGTGCCAGCTCACCGGACAGGGCGAACACTGAAGCTTTCTTT. It specifies CASSPDRANTEAFF.

This chain joins TRBV20-1 and TRBJ2-1; 10 nucleotides align to TRBD2. Germline values: CDR1 DFQATT, CDR2 SNEGSKA (reference sequence). The trim removed 0 bases at V and 7 bases at J, leaving 9 bases unmatched. The CDR3 runs to 16 residues. CDR3 sequence: CSARDVPSGSENEQFF. The DNA of the CDR3 is TGCAGTGCTAGAGATGTCCCTAGCGGGAGTGAAAATGAGCAGTTCTTC.

The chain links TRBV6-2 or TRBV6-3 to TRBJ1-2, with a tentative D call TRBD1 (5 bases). Germline lookup yields CDR1 MNHEY and CDR2 SVGEGT. Trimming pared 0 bases from V and 5 bases from J, leaving 16 bases between. The CDR3 consists of 16 residues. The CDR3 DNA follows: TGTGCCAGCAGTTACTCGAAATATCGGGGGGAGTATGGCTACACCTTC. Translation: CASSYSKYRGEYGYTF.

The J gene is TRBJ1-4, the V gene TRBV5-1, with 7 bases lining up with TRBD1. The CDR3 totals 13 residues. The germline gives CDR1 SGHRS, CDR2 YFSETQ. V lost 2 bases, J lost 6 bases, and 1 base stayed unmatched. CDR3 residues: CASSLGTDEKLFF. The CDR3 nucleotides read TGCGCCAGCAGCTTAGGGACAGATGAAAAACTGTTTTTT.

The CDR3 coding sequence is TGTGCCAGCAGTTATTGGCAGGGGACTGGTGGCTACACCTTC. As protein: CASSYWQGTGGYTF. The chain couples TRBV6-5 to TRBJ1-2, with TRBD1 as a possible D gene (6 bases). This CDR3 has 14 residues. CDR1 MNHEY and CDR2 SVGAGI come from the germline V gene. Trimming removed 3 bases at V and 7 bases at J, with 15 bases between.

J is TRBJ2-7 and V is TRBV7-9; possible D gene TRBD2, 6 bases. V dropped 5 bases and J dropped 2 bases, with 13 bases sitting between them. This CDR3 has 14 residues. CDR1 SEHNR and CDR2 FQNEAQ come from the germline V gene (reference sequence). The CDR3 sequence is CASSPPGAPYEQYV. The CDR3 coding sequence is TGTGCCAGCAGCCCACCGGGAGCACCCTACGAGCAGTACGTC.

The rearrangement joins TRBV3-1 to TRBJ1-4, with 10 bases lining up with TRBD1. From germline, CDR1 is LGHDT and CDR2 YNNKEL (reference sequence). The CDR3 spans 14 residues. The V and J ends lost 4 bases and 4 bases, in that order; junction bases with no gene match: 0. CDR3 sequence: CASSRTGGNEKLFF. DNA for the CDR3: TGTGCCAGCAGCCGGACAGGGGGTAATGAAAAACTGTTTTTT.

This clonotype showed up just a few times. The V and J genes are TRBV4-1 and TRBJ2-3; TRBD2 aligns across 8 bases. V trimming: 2 bases; J trimming: 5 bases; junction bases outside the gene matches: 6. The CDR3 runs 15 residues. The germline gives CDR1 MGHRA, CDR2 YSYEKL. The CDR3 sequence is CASSQYAGGGDTQYF. The CDR3 DNA sequence: TGCGCCAGCAGCCAATACGCGGGAGGAGGAGATACGCAGTATTTT.

The rearrangement links TRBV7-3 to TRBJ2-1; TRBD2 is a possible D gene (6 bases). Per the germline V gene, CDR1 is SGHTA and CDR2 is FQGTGA. Trimming pared 2 bases from V and 4 bases from J, leaving 15 bases between. This CDR3 comprises 16 residues. CDR3 DNA: TGTGCCAGCAGCTTACGTCGGGGGACTCCATACAATGAGCAGTTCTTC. Amino acid sequence: CASSLRRGTPYNEQFF.

The chain combines TRBV7-2 with TRBJ2-6; D ambiguous. This CDR3 contains 18 residues. Germline-derived CDR1 and CDR2 are SGHTA and FQGNSA. V was cut by 5 bases and J by 0 bases, with 17 bases left in between. This CDR3 reads CASSHRRMSLSGANVLTF. The CDR3 DNA reads as TGTGCCAGCAGCCACCGACGGATGTCACTCTCTGGGGCCAACGTCCTGACTTTC.